This is a list of T cell receptor beta chains from one sample in a study of T cells in localized non-small cell lung cancer. Some clones are missing from TCRdb's copy, which holds only in-frame ones; the method was immunoSEQ multiplex PCR. The data show 35,000 or so clones, over 80% seen once. Sequences were derived from peripheral blood, sampled before any cancer treatment. These receptors originate from a woman aged 35 to 70 with stage I lung adenocarcinoma. The CDR3 runs from the conserved cysteine through the conserved F or W. A D gene is named only where the DNA matches it firmly. Where a row states a size, it is once, few, many or the class of an expanded clone; other rows omit it.

cdr3_nt cdr3_aa d_call clone_size j_call v_call
TGTGCCAGCAGTTTAGGGACAGGGATCTACAATGAGCAGTTCTTC CASSLGTGIYNEQFF TRBD1 few TRBJ2-1 TRBV28
TGTGCCAGCAGCTATGAACGATACCCTCCCTACAATGAGCAGTTCTTC CASSYERYPPYNEQFF NA NA TRBJ2-1 TRBV14
TGTGCCACCAGCAGAGAGGACAGCTACAATGAGCAGTTCTTC CATSREDSYNEQFF NA NA TRBJ2-1 TRBV15
TGCGCCAGCAGCCAAGACGGATTAACCCTCACAGCGACTAGCACAGATACGCAGTATTTT CASSQDGLTLTATSTDTQYF NA NA TRBJ2-3 TRBV4-1
TGTGCCAGCAGCGGAACAGGGGGCGCAGGGCAAGAGACCCAGTACTTC CASSGTGGAGQETQYF TRBD1 NA TRBJ2-5 TRBV4-2
TGTGCCAGCAGCGGGAGGGCCTACAATGAGCAGTTCTTC CASSGRAYNEQFF NA NA TRBJ2-1 TRBV9
TGTGCCAGCAGCGAATACAGGGCGAGCTCCTACAATGAGCAGTTCTTC CASSEYRASSYNEQFF NA NA TRBJ2-1 TRBV9
TGCGCCAGCAGCTACGCCAGCGGGAGGGCTAACGAGCAGTACTTC CASSYASGRANEQYF TRBD2 NA TRBJ2-7 TRBV5-1
TGTGCCATCAGTCCCCCGGGAGGGGGGAGACTCACCTTC CAISPPGGGRLTF NA NA TRBJ1-2 TRBV10-3
TGTGCCAGCAGTTATGCCTCGGGGGAAAAACTGTTTTTT CASSYASGEKLFF NA NA TRBJ1-4 TRBV2
TGTGCCATCAGCGGGACAGGGACCTACGAGCAGTACTTC CAISGTGTYEQYF TRBD1 NA TRBJ2-7 TRBV10-3
TGTGCCGGCAGCCCGGTGGCGGACTACAATGAGCAGTTCTTC CAGSPVADYNEQFF NA NA TRBJ2-1 TRBV7-3
TGCGCCAGCAGCTCCGGGACGAGCTATGGCTACACCTTC CASSSGTSYGYTF NA NA TRBJ1-2 TRBV5-1
TGCGCCAGCAGCCAAGAGGGGCCTAGCGGGAGTAGACCCGGGGAGCTGTTTTTT CASSQEGPSGSRPGELFF TRBD2 NA TRBJ2-2 TRBV4-1
TGTGCCAGCAGTGAAACAGACCCCACAGATACGCAGTATTTT CASSETDPTDTQYF NA NA TRBJ2-3 TRBV6-5
TGTGCCAGTGGAAACAGGAATCAGCCCCAGCATTTT CASGNRNQPQHF NA NA TRBJ1-5 TRBV19
TGCGCCAGCAGCTTGGGAGCGGGATTGTGGGGCATCGGGAATGAGCAGTTCTTC CASSLGAGLWGIGNEQFF TRBD2 NA TRBJ2-1 TRBV5-1
TGTGCCACCACCCTTGGAGGGGGCTACGAGCAGTACTTC CATTLGGGYEQYF NA NA TRBJ2-7 TRBV6-1
TGTGCCTGGAGTGAGGCCAACGTCCTGACTTTC CAWSEANVLTF NA once TRBJ2-6 TRBV30
TGTGCCAGCAGTGCCGGGACAGGTCCGTTAAAACAGCCCCAGCATTTT CASSAGTGPLKQPQHF TRBD1 few TRBJ1-5 TRBV6-1
TGTGCCAGCACGGTAGGCGGGAGGGCCCAAGAGACCCAGTACTTC CASTVGGRAQETQYF TRBD2 NA TRBJ2-5 TRBV5-4
TGTGCCAGCAGGGACGGGGCACTAGCGGGAGCCGAGCAGTACTTC CASRDGALAGAEQYF TRBD2 NA TRBJ2-7 TRBV2
TGTGCCATCAGTGAGTCGTCAGGGAAGGACTATGGCTACACCTTC CAISESSGKDYGYTF NA NA TRBJ1-2 TRBV10-3
TGCGCCAGCAGCTTGGCCACGGACAGGGGCCCAAGGGTGAATGAGCAGTTCTTC CASSLATDRGPRVNEQFF TRBD1 NA TRBJ2-1 TRBV5-1
TGTGCCAGCAAGAGAGCTCTGAACACTGAAGCTTTCTTT CASKRALNTEAFF NA NA TRBJ1-1 TRBV6-4
TGTGCCAGCAGCTTACCCCGGACTAGCGGGGGCACAGATACGCAGTATTTT CASSLPRTSGGTDTQYF TRBD2 NA TRBJ2-3 TRBV7-2
TGTGCCAGCACCTTCCTCGGACAGGCCTACGAGCAGTACTTC CASTFLGQAYEQYF TRBD1 NA TRBJ2-7 TRBV28
TGTGCCAGCAGTGGCCAGGGGGCAAGAGGCTACACCTTC CASSGQGARGYTF TRBD1 few TRBJ1-2 TRBV25-1
TGTGCCATCAGTGAGTCGTTGTCTAGCGGGGAGACCCAGTACTTC CAISESLSSGETQYF TRBD2 once TRBJ2-5 TRBV10-3
TGTGCCAGCAGCTTAAACCCGTCGGGCAATGAGCAGTTCTTC CASSLNPSGNEQFF NA NA TRBJ2-1 TRBV11-3
TGTGCCAGCAGCTTTACAGGGAATGAAAAACTGTTTTTT CASSFTGNEKLFF NA once TRBJ1-4 TRBV5-6
TGTGCCAGCTCACTCCGGACAGGAGAGGAACTGTTTTTT CASSLRTGEELFF TRBD1 NA TRBJ1-4 TRBV18
TGTGCCATCAGACGTAGCGGGAGTTCCAATGAGCAGTTCTTC CAIRRSGSSNEQFF TRBD2 NA TRBJ2-1 TRBV10-3
TGTGCCAGCAGCCAAGTCGTTGACCCGCAGTTCTTC CASSQVVDPQFF NA once TRBJ2-1 TRBV14
TGTGCCATCCCCGGTGGGGTTAAAGGGGGGGTTTGCAGGGGCTACACCTTC CAIPGGVKGGVCRGYTF NA NA TRBJ1-2 TRBV19
TGTGCCAGTAGTATCGGGCTAGCGGAATACAATGAGCAGTTCTTC CASSIGLAEYNEQFF TRBD2 once TRBJ2-1 TRBV19
TGTGCCAGTAGTTCTCGACTAGCGGGAGATCACACCGGGGAGCTGTTTTTT CASSSRLAGDHTGELFF TRBD2 NA TRBJ2-2 TRBV19
TGTGCCAGCAGCCTGGAGACAGGGGAGGCGGGGGCCAACGTCCTGACTTTC CASSLETGEAGANVLTF TRBD1 NA TRBJ2-6 TRBV5-4
TGTGCCAGCAGCCGAGCAGGGAGTTCCTACGAGCAGTACTTC CASSRAGSSYEQYF NA NA TRBJ2-7 TRBV14
TGTGCCAGTAGTATTTCGGACAGGGCTATTCAGCCCCAGCATTTT CASSISDRAIQPQHF TRBD1 NA TRBJ1-5 TRBV19
TGTGCCACCAGCGGAAGACTAGCGGGAGTACCCGAGCAGTACTTC CATSGRLAGVPEQYF TRBD2 NA TRBJ2-7 TRBV15
TGTGCCAGCAGCTCCCAAACCGGGTACTCCTACGAGCAGTACTTC CASSSQTGYSYEQYF NA once TRBJ2-7 TRBV7-2
TGTGCCAGCAGTTCCGGGGCCGGGGTTGAGACCCAGTACTTC CASSSGAGVETQYF NA few TRBJ2-5 TRBV28
TGTGCCAGCAGTTTGGACAGGTTTAACTATGGCTACACCTTC CASSLDRFNYGYTF TRBD1 NA TRBJ1-2 TRBV6-1
TGTGCCAGCAGTTCGGCAGGATCCTCCTCCTACAATGAGCAGTTCTTC CASSSAGSSSYNEQFF NA NA TRBJ2-1 TRBV6-6
TGTGCCAGCTCACCAGCATCGCGCGGCAATCAGCCCCAGCATTTT CASSPASRGNQPQHF NA NA TRBJ1-5 TRBV18
TGTGCCAGTGGAAACAATGAGCAGTTCTTC CASGNNEQFF NA few TRBJ2-1 TRBV19
TGTGCCAGCAGTTACTCAGATAATGAAAAACTGTTTTTT CASSYSDNEKLFF NA NA TRBJ1-4 TRBV6-6